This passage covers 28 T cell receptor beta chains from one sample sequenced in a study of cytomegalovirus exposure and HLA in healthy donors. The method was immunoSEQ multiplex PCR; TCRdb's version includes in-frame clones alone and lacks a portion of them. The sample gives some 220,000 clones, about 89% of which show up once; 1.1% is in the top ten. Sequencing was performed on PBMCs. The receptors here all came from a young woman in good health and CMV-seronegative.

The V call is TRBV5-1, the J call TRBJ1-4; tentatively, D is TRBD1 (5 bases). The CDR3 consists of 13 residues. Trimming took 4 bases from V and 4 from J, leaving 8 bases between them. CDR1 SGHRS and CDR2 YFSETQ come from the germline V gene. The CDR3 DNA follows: TGCGCCAGCAGCCGCGACAGTAATGAAAAACTGTTTTTT. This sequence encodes CASSRDSNEKLFF.

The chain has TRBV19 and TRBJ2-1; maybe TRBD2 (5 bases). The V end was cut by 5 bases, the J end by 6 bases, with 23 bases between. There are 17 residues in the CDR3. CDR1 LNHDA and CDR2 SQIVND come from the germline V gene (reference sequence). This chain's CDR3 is CASSVPWGAGYSNEQFF. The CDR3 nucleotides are TGTGCCAGTAGTGTCCCCTGGGGTGCGGGCTATTCCAATGAGCAGTTCTTC.

The CDR3, as DNA: TGTGCCAGCAGCGTAGGGGGGGATTTGGACGAGCAGTACTTC. Its protein is CASSVGGDLDEQYF. This chain joins TRBV9 and TRBJ2-7; D is perhaps TRBD2 (6 bases). In germline, CDR1 is SGDLS, CDR2 YYNGEE. The CDR3 contains 14 residues. V lost 0 bases, J lost 5 bases, and 12 bases lay in between.

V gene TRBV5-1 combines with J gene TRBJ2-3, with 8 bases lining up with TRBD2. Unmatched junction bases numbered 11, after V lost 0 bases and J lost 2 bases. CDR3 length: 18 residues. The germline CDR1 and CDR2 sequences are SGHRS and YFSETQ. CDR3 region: CASSLATLAGVFTDTQYF. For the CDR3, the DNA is TGCGCCAGCAGCTTGGCAACTCTAGCGGGCGTCTTCACAGATACGCAGTATTTT.

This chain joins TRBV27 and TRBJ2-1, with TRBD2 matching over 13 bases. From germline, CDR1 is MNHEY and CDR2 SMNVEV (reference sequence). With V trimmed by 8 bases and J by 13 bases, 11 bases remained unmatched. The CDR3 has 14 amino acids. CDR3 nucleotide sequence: TGTGCCAGCCTCCCTCTACTAGCGGGAGGGATACAGTTCTTC. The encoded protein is CASLPLLAGGIQFF.

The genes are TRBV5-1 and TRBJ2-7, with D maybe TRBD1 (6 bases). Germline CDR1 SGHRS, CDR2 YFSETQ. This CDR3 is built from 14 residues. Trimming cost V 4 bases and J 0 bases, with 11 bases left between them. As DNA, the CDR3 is TGCGCCAGCAGCCGGGACATAAGCTCCTACGAGCAGTACTTC. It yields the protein CASSRDISSYEQYF.

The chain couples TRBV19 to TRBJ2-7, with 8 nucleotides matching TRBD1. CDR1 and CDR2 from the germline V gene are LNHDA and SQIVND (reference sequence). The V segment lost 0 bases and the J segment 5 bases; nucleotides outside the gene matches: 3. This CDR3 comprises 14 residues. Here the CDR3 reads CASSIDRQGNEQYF. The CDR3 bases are TGTGCCAGTAGTATAGATCGACAGGGGAACGAGCAGTACTTC.

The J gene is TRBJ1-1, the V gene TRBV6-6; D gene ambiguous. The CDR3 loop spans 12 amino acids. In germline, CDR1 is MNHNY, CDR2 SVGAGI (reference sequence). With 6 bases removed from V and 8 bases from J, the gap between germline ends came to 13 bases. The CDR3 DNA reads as TGTGCCAGCAGGTGGAAGGGCGGGGAAGCTTTCTTT. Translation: CASRWKGGEAFF.

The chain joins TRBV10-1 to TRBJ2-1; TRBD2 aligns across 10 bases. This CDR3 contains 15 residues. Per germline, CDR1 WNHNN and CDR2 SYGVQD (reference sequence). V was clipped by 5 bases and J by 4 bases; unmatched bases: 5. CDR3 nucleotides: TGCGCCAGCAGTCCACTAGCGGGACAATACAATGAGCAGTTCTTC. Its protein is CASSPLAGQYNEQFF.

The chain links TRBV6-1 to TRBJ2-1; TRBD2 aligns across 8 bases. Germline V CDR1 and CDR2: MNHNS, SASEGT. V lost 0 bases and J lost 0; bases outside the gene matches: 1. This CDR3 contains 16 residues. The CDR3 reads CASSEAAGGSYNEQFF. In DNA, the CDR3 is TGTGCCAGCAGTGAAGCCGCGGGAGGCTCCTACAATGAGCAGTTCTTC.

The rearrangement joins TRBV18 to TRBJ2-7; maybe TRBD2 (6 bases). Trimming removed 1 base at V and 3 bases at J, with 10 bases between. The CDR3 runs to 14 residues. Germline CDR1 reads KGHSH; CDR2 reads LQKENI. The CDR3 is CASSPLAGIYEQYF. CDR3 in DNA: TGTGCCAGCTCACCACTCGCGGGGATCTACGAGCAGTACTTC.

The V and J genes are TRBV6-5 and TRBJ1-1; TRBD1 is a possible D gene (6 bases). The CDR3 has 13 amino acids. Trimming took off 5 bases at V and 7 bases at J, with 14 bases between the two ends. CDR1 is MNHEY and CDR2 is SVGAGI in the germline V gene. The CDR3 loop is CASSPRTASEAFF. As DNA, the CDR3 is TGTGCCAGCAGTCCTAGGACAGCTAGTGAAGCTTTCTTT.

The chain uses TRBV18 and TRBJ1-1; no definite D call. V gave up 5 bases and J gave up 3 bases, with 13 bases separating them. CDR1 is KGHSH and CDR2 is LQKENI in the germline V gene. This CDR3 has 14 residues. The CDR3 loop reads CASSSRGDDTEAFF. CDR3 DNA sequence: TGTGCCAGCTCATCCCGGGGAGATGACACTGAAGCTTTCTTT.

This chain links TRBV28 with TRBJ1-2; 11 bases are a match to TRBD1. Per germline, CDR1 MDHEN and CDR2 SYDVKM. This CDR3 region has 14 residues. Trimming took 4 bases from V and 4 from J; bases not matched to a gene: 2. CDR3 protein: CASSWGQGGYGYTF. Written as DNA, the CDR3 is TGTGCCAGCAGTTGGGGACAGGGGGGCTATGGCTACACCTTC.

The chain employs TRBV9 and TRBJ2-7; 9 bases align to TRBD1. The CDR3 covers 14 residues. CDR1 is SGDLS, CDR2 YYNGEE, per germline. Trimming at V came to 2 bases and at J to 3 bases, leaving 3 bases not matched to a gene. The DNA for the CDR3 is TGTGCCAGCAGCGTGGACAGGGGAGTCTACGAGCAGTACTTC. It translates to CASSVDRGVYEQYF.

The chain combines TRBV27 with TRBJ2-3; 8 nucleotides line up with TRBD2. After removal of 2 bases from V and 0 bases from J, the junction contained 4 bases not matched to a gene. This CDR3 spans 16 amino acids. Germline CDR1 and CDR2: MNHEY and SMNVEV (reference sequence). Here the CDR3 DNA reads TGTGCCAGCAGTTTAAGGCGACTAGCGAGCACAGATACGCAGTATTTT. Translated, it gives CASSLRRLASTDTQYF.

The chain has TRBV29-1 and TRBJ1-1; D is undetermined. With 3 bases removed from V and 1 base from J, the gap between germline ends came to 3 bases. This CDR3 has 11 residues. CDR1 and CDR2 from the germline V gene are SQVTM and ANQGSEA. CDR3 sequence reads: CSVDGNTEAFF. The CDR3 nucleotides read TGCAGCGTTGACGGGAACACTGAAGCTTTCTTT.

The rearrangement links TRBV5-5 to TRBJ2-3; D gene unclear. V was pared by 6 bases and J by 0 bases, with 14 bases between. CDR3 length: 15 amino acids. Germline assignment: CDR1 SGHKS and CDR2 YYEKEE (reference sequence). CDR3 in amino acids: CASTLYETSTDTQYF. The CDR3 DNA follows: TGTGCCAGCACCCTTTACGAGACTAGCACAGATACGCAGTATTTT. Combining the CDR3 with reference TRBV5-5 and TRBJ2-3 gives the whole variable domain DAGVTQSPTHLIKTRGQQVTLRCSPISGHKSVSWYQQVLGQGPQFIFQYYEKEERGRGNFPDRFSARQFPNYSSELNVNALLLGDSALYLCASTLYETSTDTQYFGPGTRLTVL.

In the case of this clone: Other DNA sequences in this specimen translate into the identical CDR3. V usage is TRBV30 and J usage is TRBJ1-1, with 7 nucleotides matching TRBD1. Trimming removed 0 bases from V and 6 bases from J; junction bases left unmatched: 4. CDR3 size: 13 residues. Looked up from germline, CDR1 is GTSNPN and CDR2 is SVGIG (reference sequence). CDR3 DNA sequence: TGTGCCTGGAGTGTTCAGGGGGTCGCTGAAGCTTTCTTT. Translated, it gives CAWSVQGVAEAFF.

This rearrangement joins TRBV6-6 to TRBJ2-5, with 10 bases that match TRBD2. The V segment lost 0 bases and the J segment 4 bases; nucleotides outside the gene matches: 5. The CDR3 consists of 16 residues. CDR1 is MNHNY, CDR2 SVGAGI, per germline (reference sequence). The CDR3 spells CASSYSMASGRETQYF. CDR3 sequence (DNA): TGTGCCAGCAGTTACTCGATGGCTAGCGGGAGAGAGACCCAGTACTTC.

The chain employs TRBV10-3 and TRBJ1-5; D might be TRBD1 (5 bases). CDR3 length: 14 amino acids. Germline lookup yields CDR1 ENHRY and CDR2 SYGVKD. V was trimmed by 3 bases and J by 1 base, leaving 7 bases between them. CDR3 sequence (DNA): TGTGCCATCAGTGAAAGGGGAAGCAATCAGCCCCAGCATTTT. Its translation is CAISERGSNQPQHF.

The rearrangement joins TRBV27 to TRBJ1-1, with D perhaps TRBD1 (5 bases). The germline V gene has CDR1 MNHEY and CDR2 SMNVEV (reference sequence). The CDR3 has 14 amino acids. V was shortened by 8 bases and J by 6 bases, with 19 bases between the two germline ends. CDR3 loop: CASGGVTRGAEAFF. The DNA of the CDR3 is TGTGCCAGCGGGGGGGTCACGCGAGGGGCTGAAGCTTTCTTT.

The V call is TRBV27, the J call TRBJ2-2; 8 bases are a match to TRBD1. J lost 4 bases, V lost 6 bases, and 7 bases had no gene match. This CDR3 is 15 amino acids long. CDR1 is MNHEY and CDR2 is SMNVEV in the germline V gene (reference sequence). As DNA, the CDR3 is TGTGCCAGCAGCCTAAGGACAGGGCCCACCGGGGAGCTGTTTTTT. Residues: CASSLRTGPTGELFF.

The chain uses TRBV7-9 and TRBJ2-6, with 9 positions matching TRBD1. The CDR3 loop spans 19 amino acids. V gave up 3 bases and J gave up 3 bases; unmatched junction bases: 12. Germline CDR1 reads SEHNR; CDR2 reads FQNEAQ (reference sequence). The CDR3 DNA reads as TGTGCCAGCAGCTTGCGGACAGGGGCCCCTGGGTTTGGGGCCAACGTCCTGACTTTC. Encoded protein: CASSLRTGAPGFGANVLTF. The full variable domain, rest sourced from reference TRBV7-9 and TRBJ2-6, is DTGVSQNPRHKITKRGQNVTFRCDPISEHNRLYWYRQTLGQGPEFLTYFQNEAQLEKSRLLSDRFSAERPKGSFSTLEIQRTEQGDSAMYLCASSLRTGAPGFGANVLTFGAGSRLTVL.

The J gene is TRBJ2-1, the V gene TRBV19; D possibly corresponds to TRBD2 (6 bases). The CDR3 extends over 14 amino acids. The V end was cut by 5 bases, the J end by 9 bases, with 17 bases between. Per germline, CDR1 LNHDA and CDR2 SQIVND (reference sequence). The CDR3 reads CASSPRAGRGEQFF. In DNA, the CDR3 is TGTGCCAGTAGTCCCCGCGCCGGGAGAGGTGAGCAGTTCTTC.

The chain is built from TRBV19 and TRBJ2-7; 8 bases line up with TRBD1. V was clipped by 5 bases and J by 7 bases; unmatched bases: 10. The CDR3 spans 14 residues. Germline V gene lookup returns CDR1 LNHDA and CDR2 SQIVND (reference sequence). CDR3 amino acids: CASSARQGYEEQYF. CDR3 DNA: TGTGCCAGTAGTGCCAGACAGGGGTACGAGGAGCAGTACTTC.

The CDR3 is CATSRGSGTGGNSGNTGELFF. CDR3 sequence (DNA): TGTGCCACCAGCAGAGGATCCGGGACAGGGGGTAATAGTGGTAACACCGGGGAGCTGTTTTTT. This rearrangement joins TRBV15 to TRBJ2-2, with 11 bases lining up with TRBD1. The CDR3 runs to 21 residues. The ends lost 1 base at V and 2 bases at J; junction bases unmatched: 15. Looked up from germline, CDR1 is LNHNV and CDR2 is YYDKDF (reference sequence).

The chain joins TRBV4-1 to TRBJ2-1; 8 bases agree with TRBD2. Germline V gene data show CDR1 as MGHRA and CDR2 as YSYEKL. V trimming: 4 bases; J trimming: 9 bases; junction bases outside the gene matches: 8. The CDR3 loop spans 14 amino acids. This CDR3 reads CASSLVRGGPEQFF. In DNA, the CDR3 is TGCGCCAGCAGCCTAGTACGGGGGGGTCCTGAGCAGTTCTTC.